The clone carrying this TCR beta chain has just a few counts. Antigen specificity is unknown. V was cut by 6 bases and J by 6 bases, with 9 bases left in between. Germline V gene sequence: CDR1 MNHNY, CDR2 SVGAGI (reference sequence). The CDR3 runs 11 residues. Regarding treatment: therapeutic diphenylcyclopropenone sensitization with weekly scalp DPC. The template was total RNA from unfractionated whole blood. Individual cDNA molecules (in the library) carried attached unique molecular identifiers. TCRdb used MiXCR to reprocess the reads, holding one entry per CDR3 protein. Here the sample spans about 2,600 distinct CDR3 sequences, 46% being singletons. This entry comes from a study of human T cells and chemical hapten exposure. Study results and caveats: Expanded TCRs grouped into significantly more large CDR3 similarity clusters than controls produced.

This material consisted of whole blood, taken before DPC sensitization or 2, 6, or about 24 weeks after (not recorded which). The sequence was obtained from an adult with alopecia areata. Some clones in this sample may be carry-over from other donors' samples. This table probably holds off-target reads from a library built for another chain. V and J are TRBV6-6 and TRBJ2-7; no firm D call. CDR3 loop: CASSLLAEQYF. As DNA, the CDR3 is TGTGCCAGCAGCCTCTTGGCCGAGCAGTACTTC.